Listed here are 25 T cell receptor beta chains from one sample, sequenced in a study of response to subunit inactivated influenza vaccine. One entry per CDR3 protein results from TCRdb running MiXCR on the RT-PCR reads. The sample holds 500,000 to 600,000 distinct CDR3 sequences; 15% to 20% are singletons and the top ten take roughly 3%. Specimen: CD4+ T cells sorted from PBMCs, collected less than 30 months after vaccination. These receptors all come from a man in his fifties or sixties who received an inactivated influenza vaccine.

This clonotype was observed a handful of times. For the CDR3, the DNA is TGCAGTGCCCCAGATCATTATCGTGGTACGCAGTATTTT. Amino acid sequence: CSAPDHYRGTQYF. The V gene is TRBV20-1, the J gene TRBJ2-3; D not resolved. The CDR3 runs 13 residues. Germline V lookup: CDR1 DFQATT, CDR2 SNEGSKA (reference sequence). V shed 6 bases and J shed 8 bases, with 18 bases lying between them.

This clonotype was seen ten or more times. This chain links TRBV3-1 with TRBJ2-7, with a tentative D call TRBD2 (6 bases). V lost 4 bases and J lost 9, with 16 bases in between. CDR1 and CDR2 (germline): LGHDT, YNNKEL (reference sequence). This CDR3 spans 13 amino acids. DNA of the CDR3: TGTGCCAGCAGCCTCGGGGGAAACTCGGGGCAGTACTTC. As protein: CASSLGGNSGQYF.

The rearrangement links TRBV12-5 to TRBJ2-3; TRBD2 aligns across 7 bases. The CDR3 sequence is 16 residues long. Trimming at V came to 1 base and at J to 4 bases, leaving 8 bases not matched to a gene. Germline V lookup: CDR1 LGHNT, CDR2 FRNRAP. The CDR3 DNA is TGTGCTAGTGGTTTGGGTGTTTCTACTAGCGCAGATACGCAGTATTTT. Protein sequence: CASGLGVSTSADTQYF. Combining the CDR3 with reference TRBV12-5 and TRBJ2-3 gives the whole variable domain DARVTQTPRHKVTEMGQEVTMRCQPILGHNTVFWYRQTMMQGLELLAYFRNRAPLDDSGMPKDRFSAEMPDATLATLKIQPSEPRDSAVYFCASGLGVSTSADTQYFGPGTRLTVL.

This chain uses TRBV2 with TRBJ2-1; the D is unclear. The V gene lost 2 bases and the J gene lost 15 bases, with 17 bases spanning the gap. Germline-derived CDR1 and CDR2 are SNHLY and FYNNEI. The CDR3 is 13 residues long. The CDR3, as DNA: TGTGCCAGCAGTGAAATGCGAGACCACGGGCTGTTCTTC. The encoded protein is CASSEMRDHGLFF.

This clonotype appeared a few times. The chain links TRBV10-3 to TRBJ2-7, with TRBD2 identical over 8 bases. The V gene end was trimmed by 5 bases and the J gene end by 0 bases; junction bases not matched to a gene: 6. The germline gives CDR1 ENHRY, CDR2 SYGVKD. CDR3 size: 15 residues. This chain's CDR3 is CAISSERESSYEQYF. CDR3 DNA: TGTGCCATCAGTAGCGAGCGGGAGAGCTCCTACGAGCAGTACTTC.

The rearrangement joins TRBV27 to TRBJ1-1, with TRBD1 as a possible D gene (6 bases). This CDR3 is built from 13 residues. Trimming cost V 5 bases and J 4 bases, with 11 bases left between them. Germline values: CDR1 MNHEY, CDR2 SMNVEV (reference sequence). The CDR3 is CASSPLQGTEAFF. The CDR3 DNA follows: TGTGCCAGCAGTCCACTACAGGGCACTGAAGCTTTCTTT.

This clonotype has a handful of counts. V gene TRBV2 combines with J gene TRBJ1-4; D may be TRBD1 (5 bases). The V end lost 3 bases, the J end lost 8 bases, and 10 bases lay between the germline ends. Germline lookup yields CDR1 SNHLY and CDR2 FYNNEI. The CDR3 is 13 residues long. The CDR3 loop reads CASSDIGGEKLFF. The CDR3 region has the DNA TGTGCCAGCAGTGATATTGGGGGGGAAAAACTGTTTTTT. Looking up the rest from reference TRBV2 and TRBJ1-4 gives the full variable domain: EPEVTQTPSHQVTQMGQEVILRCVPISNHLYFYWYRQILGQKVEFLVSFYNNEISEKSEIFDDQFSVERPDGSNFTLKIRSTKLEDSAMYFCASSDIGGEKLFFGSGTQLSVL.

This sequence joins TRBV12-3 or TRBV12-4 and TRBJ2-3, with D possibly being TRBD1 (6 bases). This CDR3 region has 17 residues. Trimming took 6 bases from V and 2 from J, leaving 21 bases between them. CDR3 DNA sequence: TGTGCCAGCAGGGGGGCCCAACGGGGCTACTCCACAGATACGCAGTATTTT. This encodes CASRGAQRGYSTDTQYF.

This clonotype was observed a handful of times. The V and J genes are TRBV20-1 and TRBJ1-2, with D maybe TRBD1 (5 bases). Per the germline V gene, CDR1 is DFQATT and CDR2 is SNEGSKA (reference sequence). Between the trimmed V and J ends, which lost 3 bases and 8 bases, there was a span of 10 bases. This CDR3 spans 11 amino acids. Here the CDR3 DNA reads TGCAGTGCTAGCAGGGATGTCGGCTACACCTTC. As protein: CSASRDVGYTF.

This clonotype was seen more than once but under ten times. The J gene is TRBJ2-1, the V gene TRBV9; 11 bases fit TRBD2. V lost 4 bases and J lost 10; bases outside the gene matches: 16. In germline, CDR1 is SGDLS, CDR2 YYNGEE. There are 17 residues in the CDR3. The CDR3 reads CASSPRVVAGGYGEQFF. CDR3 DNA sequence: TGTGCCAGCAGCCCGAGAGTGGTAGCGGGAGGGTACGGAGAGCAGTTCTTC.

The chain uses TRBV7-2 and TRBJ1-3; D not certain. The V end was cut by 8 bases, the J end by 4 bases, with 9 bases between. CDR1 is SGHTA and CDR2 is FQGNSA in the germline V gene. The CDR3 consists of 12 residues. This chain's CDR3 is CASWNRGNTIYF. CDR3 bases: TGTGCCAGCTGGAATAGGGGAAACACCATATATTTT. Supplemented by reference TRBV7-2 and TRBJ1-3, the full variable domain reads GAGVSQSPSNKVTEKGKDVELRCDPISGHTALYWYRQSLGQGLEFLIYFQGNSAPDKSGLPSDRFSAERTGGSVSTLTIQRTQQEDSAVYLCASWNRGNTIYFGEGSWLTVV.

The chain combines TRBV18 with TRBJ2-7, with D possibly being TRBD1 (6 bases). Germline V gene sequence: CDR1 KGHSH, CDR2 LQKENI. The V end lost 5 bases, the J end lost 0 bases, and 8 bases lay between the germline ends. CDR3 length: 13 amino acids. The DNA of the CDR3 is TGTGCCAGCTCAAGACAGGTCTCCTACGAGCAGTACTTC. This translates into CASSRQVSYEQYF.

This rearrangement joins TRBV12-3 or TRBV12-4 to TRBJ2-2; 8 nucleotides line up with TRBD1. V dropped 7 bases and J dropped 4; count of bases not matched to a gene: 8. The CDR3 totals 15 residues. The CDR3 DNA reads TGTGCCAGCACCCCCGAAACAGGGGGCACCGGGGAGCTGTTTTTT. Protein sequence: CASTPETGGTGELFF.

The gene calls are TRBV9 and TRBJ1-2; tentative D call: TRBD1 (5 bases). The CDR3 consists of 14 residues. The germline gives CDR1 SGDLS, CDR2 YYNGEE. Trimming removed 0 bases at V and 6 bases at J, with 12 bases between. As DNA, the CDR3 is TGTGCCAGCAGCGTAGACACCGGGACGGATGGCTACACCTTC. Translating it yields CASSVDTGTDGYTF.

This clonotype was picked up a small number of times. The CDR3 sequence: CSARSTGLETQYF. For the CDR3, the DNA is TGCAGTGCTAGATCGACAGGGTTGGAGACCCAGTACTTC. The rearrangement uses TRBV20-1 and TRBJ2-5; 7 bases map to TRBD1. The germline V gene has CDR1 DFQATT and CDR2 SNEGSKA (reference sequence). This CDR3 has 13 residues. V trimming: 2 bases; J trimming: 5 bases; junction bases outside the gene matches: 5.

In this sample, this clonotype turned up a few times. The chain combines TRBV10-3 with TRBJ2-1, with a tentative D call TRBD2 (5 bases). Germline CDR1 ENHRY, CDR2 SYGVKD. V was cut by 3 bases and J by 4 bases, with 7 bases left in between. The CDR3 covers 13 residues. The CDR3 sequence: CAISETRYNEQFF. The CDR3, as DNA: TGTGCCATCAGTGAAACTAGATACAATGAGCAGTTCTTC.

This clonotype was detected only a few times. V gene TRBV12-3 or TRBV12-4 combines with J gene TRBJ1-2; 7 bases align to TRBD1. The CDR3 runs 13 residues. Losses at the gene ends were 2 bases for V and 8 bases for J; bases not matched to a gene: 5. The CDR3 spells CASSLFAGGGYTF. The CDR3 DNA follows: TGTGCCAGCAGTTTATTTGCAGGGGGGGGCTACACCTTC.

The chain employs TRBV9 and TRBJ2-1; 11 positions match TRBD2. V shed 0 bases, J shed 6 bases, and the junction held 2 bases outside the gene matches. Germline CDR1 is SGDLS and CDR2 is YYNGEE. The CDR3 extends over 15 amino acids. CDR3 amino acids: CASSVGGLAVNEQFF. In DNA form, the CDR3 reads TGTGCCAGCAGCGTAGGGGGACTAGCGGTCAATGAGCAGTTCTTC.

This clonotype was counted many times. The rearrangement joins TRBV2 to TRBJ2-1, with D perhaps TRBD1 (5 bases). Trimming took 6 bases from V and 9 from J, leaving 21 bases between them. The CDR3 runs 15 residues. CDR1 is SNHLY and CDR2 is FYNNEI in the germline V gene. CDR3 bases: TGTGCCAGCAGAGAGGACACAACCCGGCGGATTGAGCAGTTCTTC. Its protein is CASREDTTRRIEQFF.

The rearrangement uses TRBV6-2 or TRBV6-3 and TRBJ2-1; tentatively, D is TRBD1 (7 bases). Germline V lookup: CDR1 MNHEY, CDR2 SVGEGT. This CDR3 comprises 14 residues. The V end was cut by 5 bases, the J end by 7 bases, with 15 bases between. This CDR3 is CASSGETGRNEQFF. For the CDR3, the DNA is TGTGCCAGCAGTGGCGAGACAGGGAGGAATGAGCAGTTCTTC.

The rearrangement joins TRBV29-1 to TRBJ1-1; tentatively, D is TRBD1 (5 bases). Trimming stripped 3 bases from V and 6 bases from J, with 14 bases between. CDR3 length equals 13 residues. The germline gives CDR1 SQVTM, CDR2 ANQGSEA. The CDR3: CSVEFRARAEAFF. CDR3 DNA: TGCAGCGTTGAGTTCAGGGCGCGCGCTGAAGCTTTCTTT.

This clonotype was seen more than once but under ten times. The chain joins TRBV20-1 to TRBJ2-3, with D possibly TRBD1 on 6 matching bases. The CDR3 spans 14 residues. Germline V gene data show CDR1 as DFQATT and CDR2 as SNEGSKA (reference sequence). Deletions cut 6 bases from V and 2 bases from J, with 15 bases between. CDR3 coding DNA: TGCAGTGCAACACCAGGGGCTGTCACAGATACGCAGTATTTT. Protein sequence: CSATPGAVTDTQYF.

DNA of the CDR3: TGTGCCAGCAGTTTACTAGACAGGGGTGGCACAGATACGCAGTATTTT. As protein: CASSLLDRGGTDTQYF. This chain connects TRBV28 to TRBJ2-3; 8 bases align to TRBD1. Germline lookup yields CDR1 MDHEN and CDR2 SYDVKM. The V segment lost 2 bases and the J segment 1 base; nucleotides outside the gene matches: 5. The CDR3 has 16 residues.

The rearrangement uses TRBV6-1 and TRBJ2-5; TRBD1 agrees at 7 bases. CDR1 and CDR2 (germline): MNHNS, SASEGT. The CDR3 has 14 residues. V was clipped by 7 bases and J by 1 base; unmatched bases: 6. DNA of the CDR3: TGTGCCAGCAAGACAGGGACAACCCAAGAGACCCAGTACTTC. Encoded protein: CASKTGTTQETQYF.

In its sample, this clonotype was seen many times. The rearrangement joins TRBV20-1 to TRBJ2-3, with D perhaps TRBD2 (6 bases). Germline CDR1 reads DFQATT; CDR2 reads SNEGSKA (reference sequence). Trimming cost V 3 bases and J 7 bases, with 17 bases left between them. This CDR3 is 14 amino acids long. The CDR3 spells CSASVGGSPYTQYF. The DNA of the CDR3 is TGCAGTGCTAGTGTGGGGGGATCACCCTATACGCAGTATTTT.